This TCR beta chain was sequenced in a study of tumor and adjacent non-tumor tissue in lung cancer. A modified ARM-PCR protocol with three rounds of nested PCR amplified TCRbeta. TCRdb redid the calling of the multiplex PCR reads with MiXCR, one entry per CDR3 protein. Among over 110,000 distinct CDR3 sequences, around 65% were seen once, and the ten largest hold approximately 18%. This CDR3 is built from 13 residues. Germline V gene sequence: CDR1 SGHAT, CDR2 FQNNGV. RNA was extracted from bulk tissue without any cell sorting. As regards this clonotype: A read error is likely, as this CDR3 ends without the conserved phenylalanine or tryptophan.

The chain carries TRBV11-2 and TRBJ2-1; D call uncertain. The sequence was obtained from a man between 60 and 75 years old with small cell lung cancer. Sample: lung tumor tissue. For the CDR3, the DNA is TGTGTCATCAGCTTCGTGCTCAACAATGAGCAGTTCTGC. Its protein product is CVISFVLNNEQFC.